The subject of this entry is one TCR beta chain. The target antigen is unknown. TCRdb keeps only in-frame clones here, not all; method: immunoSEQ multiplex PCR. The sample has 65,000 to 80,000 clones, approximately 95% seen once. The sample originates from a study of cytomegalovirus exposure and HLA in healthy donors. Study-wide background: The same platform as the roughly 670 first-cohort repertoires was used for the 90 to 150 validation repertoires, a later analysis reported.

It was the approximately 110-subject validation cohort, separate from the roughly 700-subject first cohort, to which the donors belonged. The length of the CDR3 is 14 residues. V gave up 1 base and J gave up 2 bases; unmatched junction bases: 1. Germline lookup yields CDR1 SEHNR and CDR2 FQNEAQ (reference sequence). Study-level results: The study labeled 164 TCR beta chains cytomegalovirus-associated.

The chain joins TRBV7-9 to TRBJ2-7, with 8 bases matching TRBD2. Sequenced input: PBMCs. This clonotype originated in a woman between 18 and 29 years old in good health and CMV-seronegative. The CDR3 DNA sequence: TGTGCCAGCAGCTTAGTCGGGAGGGCCTACGAGCAGTACTTC. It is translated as CASSLVGRAYEQYF.